Presented here are 16 T cell receptor beta chains from one specimen sequenced in a study of Graves' ophthalmopathy and Graves' hyperthyroidism. RNA transcripts were the template, and TCR beta CDR3 regions were amplified from them. Following a first-round RT-PCR that used HTBI primers, a second-round multiplex PCR was carried out. Each CDR3 protein is one row after TCRdb ran MiXCR on the multiplex PCR reads. The repertoire holds around 400,000 distinct CDR3 sequences, with 21% as singletons. The sample was peripheral blood. The receptors stem from a young woman with stable Graves' hyperthyroidism.

The rearrangement joins TRBV18 to TRBJ2-7; 9 bases fit TRBD2. V lost 0 bases, J lost 4 bases, and 1 base stayed unmatched. CDR1 and CDR2 (germline): KGHSH, LQKENI. The CDR3 has 14 amino acids. The CDR3 sequence is CASSPPAGGYEQYF. In nucleotides, the CDR3 is TGTGCCAGCTCACCACCAGCGGGGGGATACGAGCAGTACTTC.

Points on this clonotype: One end of the junction is discordant with germline, which a read error may explain. The chain uses TRBV25-1 and TRBJ2-5, with TRBD2 matching over 7 bases. This CDR3 comprises 14 residues. The V gene's germline CDR1 is MGHDK and CDR2 SYGVNS. For the CDR3, the DNA is TGTGCCAGCTTTTTAGCGGGCAAGGAAGAGACCAAGTACTTC. Amino acid sequence: CASFLAGKEETKYF. The whole variable domain, filled in from reference TRBV25-1 and TRBJ2-5, reads EADIYQTPRYLVIGTGKKITLECSQTMGHDKMYWYQQDPGMELHLIHYSYGVNSTEKGDLSSESTVSRIRTEHFPLTLESARPSHTSQYLCASFLAGKEETKYFGPGTRLLVL.

This clonotype was seen at least ten times. The chain links TRBV28 to TRBJ2-7; 7 bases are shared with TRBD2. CDR3 length: 16 amino acids. Germline CDR1 reads MDHEN; CDR2 reads SYDVKM. With 7 bases clipped from V and 3 bases from J, the junction kept 15 bases outside the gene matches. CDR3 DNA: TGTGCCAGCACCTTAACAAGGACTAGATCCGGCTACGAGCAGTACTTC. Its translation: CASTLTRTRSGYEQYF.

At least ten counts were recorded for this clonotype. The V and J genes are TRBV7-9 and TRBJ2-7, with TRBD2 identical over 7 bases. V was clipped by 5 bases and J by 5 bases; unmatched bases: 3. From germline, CDR1 is SEHNR and CDR2 FQNEAQ (reference sequence). The CDR3 has 12 residues. The CDR3 bases are TGTGCCAGCAGCGGCAGCGGGAACGAGCAGTACTTC. Protein product: CASSGSGNEQYF. Filled out from reference TRBV7-9 and TRBJ2-7, the complete variable domain reads DTGVSQNPRHKITKRGQNVTFRCDPISEHNRLYWYRQTLGQGPEFLTYFQNEAQLEKSRLLSDRFSAERPKGSFSTLEIQRTEQGDSAMYLCASSGSGNEQYFGPGTRLTVT.

As regards this clonotype: The germline gene is not matched at one end of the junction; a read error may be the cause. The rearrangement joins TRBV7-9 to TRBJ1-5; 8 positions agree with TRBD1. The germline V gene encodes CDR1 SEHNR and CDR2 FQNEAQ (reference sequence). The CDR3 is 13 residues long. The CDR3 reads CVSSRQGNQPQHF. In DNA form, the CDR3 reads TGTGTCAGCAGCAGACAGGGGAATCAGCCCCAGCATTTT.

This clonotype was found a few times. The CDR3 DNA is TGTGCCAGCAGTTTCAGTCGCGAGCAGTACTTC. Protein product: CASSFSREQYF. The V call is TRBV12-3 or TRBV12-4, the J call TRBJ2-7; D is ambiguous. Trimming left V 3 bases short and J 6 bases short, with 6 bases between. This CDR3 region has 11 residues.

In regard to this clonotype: Given a much more abundant clone one base away, this may be a read error. This rearrangement joins TRBV2 to TRBJ2-7; 9 nucleotides agree with TRBD2. The V gene's germline CDR1 is SNHLY and CDR2 FYNNEI. This CDR3 contains 14 residues. The CDR3 spells CASGGLAGSGEQCF. In DNA form, the CDR3 reads TGTGCCAGCGGGGGGCTAGCGGGATCAGGAGAGCAGTGCTTC.

There are many counts of this clonotype. The chain combines TRBV12-3 or TRBV12-4 with TRBJ2-7, with 11 bases identical to TRBD2. Trimming took 5 bases from V and 2 from J; bases not matched to a gene: 5. The CDR3 is 15 residues long. The CDR3 spells CASSHGTSGPYEQYF. CDR3 nucleotide sequence: TGTGCCAGCAGTCATGGGACTAGCGGACCCTACGAGCAGTACTTC.

This clonotype has ten or more counts. The rearrangement joins TRBV28 to TRBJ1-6; the D gene is possibly TRBD1 (6 bases). With 8 bases removed from V and 15 bases from J, the gap between germline ends came to 14 bases. The CDR3 is made up of 11 amino acids. The germline V gene has CDR1 MDHEN and CDR2 SYDVKM. The CDR3 bases are TGTGCCAGCTCGGGACAACCATTCCTCCACTTT. Translation: CASSGQPFLHF.

The chain recombines TRBV2 with TRBJ1-5, with D possibly TRBD1 on 6 matching bases. CDR1 and CDR2 from the germline V gene are SNHLY and FYNNEI. The CDR3 has 14 residues. Trimming removed 6 bases at V and 7 bases at J, with 16 bases between. The CDR3 sequence is CASSIYREGQPQHF. The CDR3 nucleotides are TGTGCCAGCAGCATCTACAGGGAGGGCCAGCCCCAGCATTTT.

This clonotype was recorded many times. Its ends do not fully match the called genes, so a read error is possible. The rearrangement links TRBV2 to TRBJ2-7, with 8 bases lining up with TRBD1. Per the germline V gene, CDR1 is SNHLY and CDR2 is FYNNEI. The CDR3 is 13 residues long. The CDR3 loop reads CASSGQGSYKQYF. The CDR3 nucleotides are TGTGCCAGCAGTGGACAGGGGTCCTACAAGCAGTACTTC.

This clonotype was recorded a few times. The rearrangement links TRBV12-3 or TRBV12-4 to TRBJ2-2; the match to TRBD2 covers 8 bases. V was clipped by 4 bases and J by 6 bases; unmatched bases: 1. The CDR3 runs 13 residues. The CDR3 loop is CASSSGGAGELFF. DNA of the CDR3: TGTGCCAGCAGTTCCGGGGGGGCCGGGGAGCTGTTTTTT.

This clonotype was recorded many times. The chain is built from TRBV30 and TRBJ2-7; either TRBD1 or TRBD2 may supply D (8 bases each). Trimming shortened V by 5 bases and J by 3 bases, and 17 bases separated the two germline ends. The CDR3 runs to 14 residues. CDR1 is GTSNPN, CDR2 SVGIG, per germline (reference sequence). The CDR3 region has the DNA TGTGCCTGGGTTTCGGGGGGGACAGGCTACGAGCAGTACTTC. It specifies CAWVSGGTGYEQYF.

This clonotype occurred a few times. The gene calls are TRBV4-1 and TRBJ2-3; D possibly corresponds to TRBD2 (6 bases). CDR3 length equals 18 residues. V was trimmed by 1 base and J by 6 bases, leaving 23 bases between them. The germline CDR1 and CDR2 sequences are MGHRA and YSYEKL. The CDR3 DNA reads TGCGCCAGCAGCCAAGCGAACCGGGACTCGGGTGTAGCGGATACGCAGTATTTT. Encoded protein: CASSQANRDSGVADTQYF.

Many counts were recorded for this clonotype. The chain couples TRBV12-3 or TRBV12-4 to TRBJ2-5, with 7 bases matching TRBD2. Unmatched junction bases numbered 4, after V lost 1 base and J lost 2 bases. CDR3 length equals 15 residues. Written as DNA, the CDR3 is TGTGCCAGCAGTTTAGGGGGAGGGTCTCAAGAGACCCAGTACTTC. Translation: CASSLGGGSQETQYF.

The rearrangement links TRBV2 to TRBJ2-7, with D maybe TRBD1 (6 bases). The germline gives CDR1 SNHLY, CDR2 FYNNEI. CDR3 size: 16 residues. Trimming removed 6 bases at V and 1 base at J, with 19 bases between. CDR3 amino acids: CASRSLFLQGSYEQYF. In DNA form, the CDR3 reads TGTGCCAGCAGGTCCTTGTTTCTACAGGGATCCTACGAGCAGTACTTC. Looking up the rest from reference TRBV2 and TRBJ2-7 gives the full variable domain: EPEVTQTPSHQVTQMGQEVILRCVPISNHLYFYWYRQILGQKVEFLVSFYNNEISEKSEIFDDQFSVERPDGSNFTLKIRSTKLEDSAMYFCASRSLFLQGSYEQYFGPGTRLTVT.